These 2 T cell receptor beta chains were sequenced from one sample in a study of T-cell memory formation after mild COVID-19. TCRdb reanalysed the 5' RACE reads using MiXCR and keeps one entry per CDR3 protein. Of 470,000 or so distinct CDR3 sequences in the sample, around 20% were seen once. Sequencing was done on a sample of PBMCs or a T cell subset sorted from them (not recorded which). Receptors were obtained from an adult woman who had mild COVID-19 (a few samples of this study predate the infection). Cell type and time point are not known.

The table lists this clonotype with many counts. This chain joins TRBV3-1 and TRBJ1-5; no reliable D call. CDR3 size: 19 residues. Trimming left V 1 base short and J 3 bases short, with 22 bases between. The germline V gene has CDR1 LGHDT and CDR2 YNNKEL (reference sequence). The CDR3 spells CASSQGLLRVRSYNQPQHF. Here the CDR3 DNA reads TGTGCCAGCAGCCAAGGCCTCCTGCGGGTCCGCTCGTACAATCAGCCCCAGCATTTT.

J is TRBJ2-1 and V is TRBV9, with unresolved D. The ends were cut back, 0 bases at V and 1 base at J, with 20 bases in the middle. CDR1 is SGDLS and CDR2 is YYNGEE in the germline V gene. The CDR3 length is 19 residues. This chain's CDR3 is CASSVATGSLVPSYNEQFF. The CDR3 nucleotides read TGTGCCAGCAGCGTAGCGACTGGCTCCTTGGTCCCGTCCTACAATGAGCAGTTCTTC.